This entry describes one T cell receptor (beta chain). This entry is derived from a study of blood T cell repertoires in COVID-19. Across the study: Samples taken during acute and convalescent COVID-19 were collected in the United States, Italy and Spain. The cDNA or gDNA used as material had been derived from T cells, B-cell-depleted T cells, or PBMCs.

Authors' processing steps: Counts of nucleated cells, estimated from reference gene primer amplification, were obtained. Libraries were prepared by immunoSEQ multiplex PCR; TCRdb keeps only in-frame clonotypes and omits some of them. V, J and clone size are taken as reported in that table, and D and trimming were inferred from the DNA itself. There are approximately 160,000 clones in the sample; roughly nine tenths occur only once, and approximately 4% lies in the top ten. The germline V gene has CDR1 SGHRS and CDR2 YFSETQ. Deletions cut 4 bases from V and 4 bases from J, with 17 bases between. There are 16 residues in the CDR3.

What was sequenced was peripheral blood. The chain recombines TRBV5-1 with TRBJ1-4, with a weak D call TRBD1 (5 bases). The sequence was collected from a woman between 65 and 79 years old with acute or convalescent COVID-19. The CDR3 DNA sequence: TGCGCCAGCAGCCCCGGGGGTACAGGACTTAATGAAAAACTGTTTTTT. This translates into CASSPGGTGLNEKLFF.